Shown below are 27 T cell receptor beta chains from a single sample sequenced in a study of T-cell memory formation after mild COVID-19. TCRdb independently ran MiXCR on the 5' RACE reads; one entry per CDR3 protein. Of a few hundred thousand distinct CDR3 sequences listed, about 16% are singletons. Sequenced material: PBMCs or a T cell subset sorted from them (not recorded which). These receptors all stem from a young man who had mild COVID-19 (a few samples of this study predate the infection). Cell type and time point are not known.

This clonotype was found a few times. The DNA of the CDR3 is TGTGCCAGCAGAACAGGGTTCACCGGGGAGCTGTTTTTT. It is translated as CASRTGFTGELFF. This chain links TRBV12-3 or TRBV12-4 with TRBJ2-2, with D possibly TRBD1 on 6 matching bases. This CDR3 contains 13 residues. Trimming removed 6 bases at V and 4 bases at J, with 9 bases between.

In its sample, this clonotype was seen a few times. The chain has TRBV7-2 and TRBJ2-5; no firm D call. This CDR3 has 13 residues. V dropped 8 bases and J dropped 2 bases, with 12 bases sitting between them. In germline, CDR1 is SGHTA, CDR2 FQGNSA. The chain's CDR3 is CASGRARQETQYF. DNA of the CDR3: TGTGCCAGCGGAAGAGCTCGTCAAGAGACCCAGTACTTC.

This chain uses TRBV2 with TRBJ1-1; D is unclear. V was trimmed by 6 bases and J by 9 bases, leaving 14 bases between them. Looked up from germline, CDR1 is SNHLY and CDR2 is FYNNEI. CDR3 size: 12 residues. The CDR3 DNA reads as TGTGCCAGCAGAGTCGGAAATAGTCAAGCTTTCTTT. It is translated as CASRVGNSQAFF.

The chain joins TRBV18 to TRBJ1-2; TRBD1 matches at 10 bases. There are 15 residues in the CDR3. CDR1 and CDR2 (germline): KGHSH, LQKENI. The junction had 8 bases not matched to a gene; V was cut back by 4 bases and J by 6 bases. In nucleotides, the CDR3 is TGTGCCAGCTCACTAAGACAGGGGGCGAATGATGGCTACACCTTC. Protein sequence: CASSLRQGANDGYTF.

This clonotype has only a few counts. This rearrangement joins TRBV6-2 or TRBV6-3 to TRBJ2-7; D remains unclear. This CDR3 region has 14 residues. Germline values: CDR1 MNHEY, CDR2 SVGEGT. Trimming stripped 6 bases from V and 3 bases from J, with 15 bases between. The DNA for the CDR3 is TGTGCCAGCAGCGAGGCACGCCTCCTCTACGAGCAGTACTTC. Amino acid sequence: CASSEARLLYEQYF.

V and J are TRBV25-1 and TRBJ1-2; unclear D gene. Per germline, CDR1 MGHDK and CDR2 SYGVNS. V lost 2 bases to trimming and J lost 6 bases, with 4 bases between them. The CDR3 length is 11 residues. CDR3 protein: CASSEQDGYTF. The CDR3 nucleotides are TGTGCCAGCAGTGAACAGGATGGCTACACCTTC.

The chain combines TRBV29-1 with TRBJ2-3; D is perhaps TRBD1 (6 bases). V shed 1 base and J shed 6 bases, with 17 bases lying between them. Looked up from germline, CDR1 is SQVTM and CDR2 is ANQGSEA. This CDR3 is built from 15 residues. The CDR3 loop is CSVEARGLTKDTQYF. The CDR3 region has the DNA TGCAGCGTTGAAGCCAGGGGATTGACTAAGGATACGCAGTATTTT.

There are many counts of this clonotype. This chain joins TRBV7-2 and TRBJ2-5, with D perhaps TRBD1 (5 bases). The ends were cut back, 2 bases at V and 4 bases at J, with 8 bases in the middle. This CDR3 is 13 amino acids long. Germline loops: CDR1 SGHTA, CDR2 FQGNSA. The CDR3 region is CASSLRQGETQYF. The DNA of the CDR3 is TGTGCCAGCAGCTTACGGCAGGGAGAGACCCAGTACTTC.

This clonotype was seen a handful of times. V gene TRBV5-6 combines with J gene TRBJ1-1, with D uncertain. This CDR3 has 13 residues. V was clipped by 3 bases and J by 3 bases, with 9 bases between them. Germline lookup yields CDR1 SGHDT and CDR2 YYEEEE. CDR3 sequence (DNA): TGTGCCAGCAGCTCCCCGACTTACACTGAAGCTTTCTTT. Its protein product is CASSSPTYTEAFF.

The chain has TRBV7-9 and TRBJ2-3; possible D gene TRBD1, 6 bases. Deletions cut 5 bases from V and 2 bases from J, with 14 bases between. The CDR3 has 15 residues. The V gene's germline CDR1 is SEHNR and CDR2 FQNEAQ (reference sequence). The CDR3 DNA follows: TGTGCCAGCAGCCCTACAGGGACCAACACAGATACGCAGTATTTT. It yields the protein CASSPTGTNTDTQYF.

The gene calls are TRBV7-2 and TRBJ1-5, with TRBD1 as a possible D gene (6 bases). The germline CDR1 and CDR2 sequences are SGHTA and FQGNSA. Trimming removed 5 bases from V and 11 bases from J, with 19 bases in between. This CDR3 has 14 residues. The CDR3 DNA reads as TGTGCCAGCAGCCCAGACAGGTCGGTAGGATCCCAGCATTTT. It translates to CASSPDRSVGSQHF.

The chain employs TRBV7-3 and TRBJ2-1; D not certain. Germline V gives CDR1 SGHTA, CDR2 FQGTGA. Trimming removed 2 bases from V and 7 bases from J, with 9 bases in between. This CDR3 contains 13 residues. This CDR3 reads CASSLGPQNEQFF. The CDR3 coding sequence is TGTGCCAGCAGCTTAGGTCCGCAAAATGAGCAGTTCTTC.

This clonotype was picked up a small number of times. The gene calls are TRBV12-5 and TRBJ2-7; D assignment may be TRBD1 or TRBD2 (6 bases each). V dropped 2 bases and J dropped 5 bases, with 10 bases sitting between them. This CDR3 region has 13 residues. Germline V CDR1 and CDR2: LGHNT, FRNRAP. CDR3 residues: CASGLSGAHEQYF. In nucleotides, the CDR3 is TGTGCTAGTGGTTTGTCGGGGGCCCACGAGCAGTACTTC.

This clonotype was counted ten times or more. The chain couples TRBV28 to TRBJ2-3; the D is unclear. The CDR3 has 16 amino acids. Trimming removed 3 bases from V and 1 base from J, with 14 bases in between. Germline CDR1 MDHEN, CDR2 SYDVKM. The CDR3 DNA sequence: TGTGCCAGCAGTTTCTCACACCCTCGGGGCACAGATACGCAGTATTTT. This sequence encodes CASSFSHPRGTDTQYF.

This clonotype appeared a few times. The V gene is TRBV9, the J gene TRBJ2-5; no clear D gene. V lost 4 bases, J lost 3 bases, and 13 bases lay in between. CDR1 SGDLS and CDR2 YYNGEE come from the germline V gene. This CDR3 has 14 amino acids. The CDR3 nucleotides read TGTGCCAGCAGCCCCCAGCTAGGAGAAGAGACCCAGTACTTC. As protein: CASSPQLGEETQYF.

This clonotype came up a few times. The gene calls are TRBV7-2 and TRBJ2-5; D uncertain. Per the germline V gene, CDR1 is SGHTA and CDR2 is FQGNSA. The ends were cut back, 5 bases at V and 6 bases at J, with 13 bases in the middle. This CDR3 contains 13 residues. This CDR3 is CASSQDPKQTQYF. CDR3 nucleotide sequence: TGTGCCAGCAGCCAGGACCCTAAGCAGACCCAGTACTTC.

This chain joins TRBV2 and TRBJ2-1; TRBD1 matches 7 bases. The germline V gene has CDR1 SNHLY and CDR2 FYNNEI. V dropped 6 bases and J dropped 0; count of bases not matched to a gene: 5. The CDR3 has 15 amino acids. The CDR3 bases are TGTGCCAGCAGAGACAGGGCCCCCTCCTACAATGAGCAGTTCTTC. The encoded protein is CASRDRAPSYNEQFF.

The chain carries TRBV7-2 and TRBJ2-3; TRBD2 agrees at 13 bases. The CDR3 spans 16 residues. V dropped 7 bases and J dropped 3; count of bases not matched to a gene: 7. The germline CDR1 and CDR2 sequences are SGHTA and FQGNSA. The CDR3 DNA is TGTGCCAGCACCAGCCGACTAGCGGGGGGTACAGATACGCAGTATTTT. This codes for CASTSRLAGGTDTQYF.

This chain uses TRBV18 with TRBJ2-3; a weak D match, TRBD1 (6 bases). This CDR3 comprises 16 residues. V was cut by 2 bases and J by 3 bases, with 15 bases left in between. Per the germline V gene, CDR1 is KGHSH and CDR2 is LQKENI. The CDR3 sequence: CASSPIQGMSTDTQYF. CDR3 bases: TGTGCCAGCTCACCAATCCAGGGGATGTCGACAGATACGCAGTATTTT.

This clonotype was counted between two and nine times. The chain is built from TRBV5-4 and TRBJ2-7; D may be TRBD1 (6 bases). V was pared by 4 bases and J by 6 bases, with 11 bases between. The CDR3 is 12 amino acids. CDR1 and CDR2 from the germline V gene are SGHNT and YYREEE (reference sequence). The CDR3 protein is CASSPGQLEQYF. The CDR3 bases are TGTGCCAGCAGCCCCGGACAGCTCGAGCAGTACTTC.

This clonotype was seen a handful of times. The chain couples TRBV24-1 to TRBJ2-1; D gene unclear. This CDR3 is built from 12 residues. Per the germline V gene, CDR1 is KGHDR and CDR2 is SFDVKD. Trimming removed 7 bases at V and 9 bases at J, with 12 bases between. DNA for the CDR3: TGTGCCACCAGGAGCCTGAACAGTGAGCAGTTCTTC. It encodes CATRSLNSEQFF.

The V gene is TRBV20-1, the J gene TRBJ2-4, with 10 bases that match TRBD2. V was pared by 1 base and J by 6 bases, with 3 bases of the junction left unmatched. Germline V gene data show CDR1 as DFQATT and CDR2 as SNEGSKA (reference sequence). This CDR3 comprises 14 residues. Here the CDR3 DNA reads TGCAGTGCTAGAGTACGGACTAGCGGAAACATTCAGTACTTC. It is translated as CSARVRTSGNIQYF.

This clonotype appeared a few times. This chain connects TRBV5-1 to TRBJ1-1, with D hard to call. This CDR3 has 18 amino acids. Trimming pared 4 bases from V and 0 bases from J, leaving 22 bases between. Looked up from germline, CDR1 is SGHRS and CDR2 is YFSETQ. The CDR3 DNA reads TGCGCCAGCAGCCCCCCTCGGACCGCGGGAACCATGAACACTGAAGCTTTCTTT. It encodes CASSPPRTAGTMNTEAFF.

The chain uses TRBV4-1 and TRBJ2-7; perhaps TRBD2 as D (6 bases). Germline V gives CDR1 MGHRA, CDR2 YSYEKL. Trimming removed 4 bases at V and 4 bases at J, with 14 bases between. This CDR3 is built from 14 residues. The CDR3 sequence: CASSPVGGYYEQYF. The CDR3 region has the DNA TGCGCCAGCAGCCCGGTCGGAGGGTATTACGAGCAGTACTTC.

As to this clonotype: A read error may produce the germline difference seen at one junction end. V usage is TRBV6-4 and J usage is TRBJ2-2; no clear D. Germline values: CDR1 MRHNA, CDR2 SNTAGT. The CDR3 length is 15 residues. CDR3 bases: TGTGCCATCAGTGACTCGGAAGGGAACACCGGGGAGCTGTTTTTT. It translates to CAISDSEGNTGELFF.

This clonotype was seen a few times. The chain is built from TRBV10-3 and TRBJ1-2; D perhaps matches TRBD1 (5 bases). The V gene lost 0 bases and the J gene lost 8 bases, with 13 bases spanning the gap. This CDR3 comprises 14 residues. Germline CDR1 is ENHRY and CDR2 is SYGVKD. CDR3 sequence (DNA): TGTGCCATCAGTGAGTCGGTAGGGGTTCGAGGCTACACCTTC. It yields the protein CAISESVGVRGYTF.

J is TRBJ2-3 and V is TRBV14; D not resolved. Trimming left V 6 bases short and J 2 bases short, with 9 bases between. This CDR3 contains 13 residues. Germline loops: CDR1 SGHDN, CDR2 FVKESK. CDR3 in DNA: TGTGCCAGCAGGGTCCAGGCCACAGATACGCAGTATTTT. This sequence encodes CASRVQATDTQYF.